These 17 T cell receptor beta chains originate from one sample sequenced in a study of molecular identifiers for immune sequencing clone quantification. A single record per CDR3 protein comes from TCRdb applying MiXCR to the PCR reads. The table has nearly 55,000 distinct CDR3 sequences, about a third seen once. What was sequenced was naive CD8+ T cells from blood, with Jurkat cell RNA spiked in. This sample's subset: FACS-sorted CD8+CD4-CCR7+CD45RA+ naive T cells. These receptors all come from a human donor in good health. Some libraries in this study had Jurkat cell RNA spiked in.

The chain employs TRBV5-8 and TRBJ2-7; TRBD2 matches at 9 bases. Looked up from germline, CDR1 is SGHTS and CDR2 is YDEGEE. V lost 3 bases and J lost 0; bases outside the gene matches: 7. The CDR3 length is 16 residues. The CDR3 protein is CASSSASGTSSYEQYF. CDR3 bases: TGTGCCAGCAGCTCGGCTAGCGGGACCAGCTCCTACGAGCAGTACTTC. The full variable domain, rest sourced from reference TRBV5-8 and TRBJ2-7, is EAGVTQSPTHLIKTRGQQATLRCSPISGHTSVYWYQQALGLGLQFLLWYDEGEERNRGNFPPRFSGRQFPNYSSELNVNALELEDSALYLCASSSASGTSSYEQYFGPGTRLTVT.

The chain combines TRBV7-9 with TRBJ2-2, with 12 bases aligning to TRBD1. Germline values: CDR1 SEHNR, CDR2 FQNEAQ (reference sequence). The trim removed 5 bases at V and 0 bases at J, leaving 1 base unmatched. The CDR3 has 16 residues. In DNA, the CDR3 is TGTGCCAGCAGCGGGGACAGGGGGCCGAACACCGGGGAGCTGTTTTTT. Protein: CASSGDRGPNTGELFF. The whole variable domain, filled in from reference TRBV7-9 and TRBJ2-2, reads DTGVSQNPRHKITKRGQNVTFRCDPISEHNRLYWYRQTLGQGPEFLTYFQNEAQLEKSRLLSDRFSAERPKGSFSTLEIQRTEQGDSAMYLCASSGDRGPNTGELFFGEGSRLTVL.

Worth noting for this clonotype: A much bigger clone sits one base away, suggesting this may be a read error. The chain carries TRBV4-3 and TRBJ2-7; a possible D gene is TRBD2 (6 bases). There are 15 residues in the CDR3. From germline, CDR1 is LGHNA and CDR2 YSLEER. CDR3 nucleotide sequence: TGCGCCTGCAGCCAAGAGACCGGGGGAAGCTACGAGCAGTACTTC. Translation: CACSQETGGSYEQYF.

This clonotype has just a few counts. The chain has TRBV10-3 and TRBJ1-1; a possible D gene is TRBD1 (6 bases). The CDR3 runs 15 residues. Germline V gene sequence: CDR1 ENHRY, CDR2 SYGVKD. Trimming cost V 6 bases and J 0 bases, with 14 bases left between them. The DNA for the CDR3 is TGTGCCATCAGAGCCTTGGACAGACTGAACACTGAAGCTTTCTTT. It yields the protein CAIRALDRLNTEAFF.

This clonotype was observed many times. The CDR3 protein is CSVGTGSYEQYF. The CDR3 region has the DNA TGCAGCGTGGGGACAGGGTCCTACGAGCAGTACTTC. The chain links TRBV29-1 to TRBJ2-7; 9 bases match TRBD1. V trimming: 6 bases; J trimming: 1 base; junction bases outside the gene matches: 1. CDR1 SQVTM and CDR2 ANQGSEA come from the germline V gene. The CDR3 has 12 amino acids.

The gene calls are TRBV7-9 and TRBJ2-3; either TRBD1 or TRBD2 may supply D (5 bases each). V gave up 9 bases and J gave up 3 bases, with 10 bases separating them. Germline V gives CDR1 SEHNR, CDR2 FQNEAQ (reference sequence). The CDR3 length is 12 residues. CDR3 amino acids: CASNEGTDTQYF. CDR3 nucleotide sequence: TGTGCCAGTAACGAGGGGACAGATACGCAGTATTTT.

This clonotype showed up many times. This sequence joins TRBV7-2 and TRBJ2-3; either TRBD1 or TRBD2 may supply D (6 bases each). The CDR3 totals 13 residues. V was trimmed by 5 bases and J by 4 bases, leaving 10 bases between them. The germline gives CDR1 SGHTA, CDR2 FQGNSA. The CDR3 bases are TGTGCCAGCAGCCACGGGGGCCCAGATACGCAGTATTTT. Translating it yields CASSHGGPDTQYF.

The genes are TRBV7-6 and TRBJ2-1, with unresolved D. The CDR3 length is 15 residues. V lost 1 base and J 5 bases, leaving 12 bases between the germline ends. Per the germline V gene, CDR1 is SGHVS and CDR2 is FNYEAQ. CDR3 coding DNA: TGTGCCAGCAGCTTAGATAGGACGATAGACAATGAGCAGTTCTTC. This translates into CASSLDRTIDNEQFF.

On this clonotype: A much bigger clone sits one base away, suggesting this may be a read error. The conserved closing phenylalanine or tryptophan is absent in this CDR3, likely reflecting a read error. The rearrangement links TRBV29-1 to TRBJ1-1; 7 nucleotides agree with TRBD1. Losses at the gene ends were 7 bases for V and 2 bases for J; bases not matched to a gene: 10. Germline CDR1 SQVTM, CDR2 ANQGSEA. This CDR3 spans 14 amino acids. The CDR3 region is CSADRQGLNTEAFS. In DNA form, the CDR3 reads TGCAGCGCTGACCGACAGGGACTAAACACTGAAGCTTTCTCT.

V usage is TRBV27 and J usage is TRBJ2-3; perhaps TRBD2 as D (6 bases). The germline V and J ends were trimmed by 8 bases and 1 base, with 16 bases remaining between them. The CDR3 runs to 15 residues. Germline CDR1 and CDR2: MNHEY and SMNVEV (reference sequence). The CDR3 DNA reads TGTGCCAGCTTCTCGTTGGCTAGCGGCACAGATACGCAGTATTTT. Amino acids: CASFSLASGTDTQYF.

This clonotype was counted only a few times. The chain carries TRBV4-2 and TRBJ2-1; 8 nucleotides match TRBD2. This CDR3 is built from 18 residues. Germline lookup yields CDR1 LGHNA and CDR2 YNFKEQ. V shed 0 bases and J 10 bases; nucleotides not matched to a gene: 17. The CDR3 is CASSQDKGAGGGQLEQFF. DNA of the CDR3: TGTGCCAGCAGCCAAGATAAAGGGGCGGGAGGAGGTCAATTGGAGCAGTTCTTC.

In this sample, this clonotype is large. As DNA, the CDR3 is TGCAGTGCCCCCGGGGAATACAATGAGCAGTTCTTC. As protein: CSAPGEYNEQFF. This chain links TRBV20-1 with TRBJ2-1; tentative D call: TRBD2 (5 bases). V lost 6 bases, J lost 4 bases, and 10 bases lay in between. CDR3 length: 12 amino acids. Germline V CDR1 and CDR2: DFQATT, SNEGSKA (reference sequence).

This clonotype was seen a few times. CDR3 bases: TGTGCCAGCAGTTTATGGGGGAGCACGGTTGAGCAGTTCTTC. It yields the protein CASSLWGSTVEQFF. This chain links TRBV27 with TRBJ2-1; D is perhaps TRBD1 or TRBD2 (5 bases each). Germline lookup yields CDR1 MNHEY and CDR2 SMNVEV (reference sequence). The CDR3 is made up of 14 amino acids. V was shortened by 1 base and J by 9 bases, with 13 bases between the two germline ends.

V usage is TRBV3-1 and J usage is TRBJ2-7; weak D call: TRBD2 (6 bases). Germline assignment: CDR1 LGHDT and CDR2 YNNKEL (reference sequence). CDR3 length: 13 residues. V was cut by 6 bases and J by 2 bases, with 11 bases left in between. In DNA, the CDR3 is TGTGCCAGCAGTCGAGGACTAACCTACGAGCAGTACTTC. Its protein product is CASSRGLTYEQYF.

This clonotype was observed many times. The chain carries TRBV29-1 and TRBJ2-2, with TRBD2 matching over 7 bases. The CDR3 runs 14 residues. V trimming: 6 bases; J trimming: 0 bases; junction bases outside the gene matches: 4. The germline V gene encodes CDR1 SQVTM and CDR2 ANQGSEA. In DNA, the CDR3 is TGCAGCGTCGTGACTAGCTCGAACACCGGGGAGCTGTTTTTT. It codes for CSVVTSSNTGELFF.

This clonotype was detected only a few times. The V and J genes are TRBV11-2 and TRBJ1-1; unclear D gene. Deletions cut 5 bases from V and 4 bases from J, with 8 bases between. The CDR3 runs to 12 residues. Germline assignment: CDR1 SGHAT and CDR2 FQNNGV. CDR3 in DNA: TGTGCCAGCAGCGGAAAAACCACTGAAGCTTTCTTT. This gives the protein CASSGKTTEAFF.

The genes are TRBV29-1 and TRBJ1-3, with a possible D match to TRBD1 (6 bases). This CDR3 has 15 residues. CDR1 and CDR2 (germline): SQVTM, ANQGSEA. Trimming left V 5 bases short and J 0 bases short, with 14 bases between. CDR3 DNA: TGCAGCGTTTCGACAGGACCGCTCTCTGGAAACACCATATATTTT. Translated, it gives CSVSTGPLSGNTIYF.